The rows below give T cell receptor beta chains drawn from one sample of a study of blood T cell repertoires in COVID-19. The protocol was immunoSEQ multiplex PCR, while the TCRdb copy is restricted to in-frame clones and leaves out a portion. The sample carries roughly 100,000 clones, approximately 80% recorded once. Sequenced sample: peripheral blood. All receptors come from a human donor in a cohort sampled during active COVID-19. CDR3s include the opening cysteine and the closing phenylalanine or tryptophan. Each record gives: V gene, clone size, D gene, J gene, CDR3 DNA, CDR3 protein. D genes are given only for firm matches. Not all rows give a size; the values are once, few, many and, for expanded clones, a class.

TRBV7-8	NA	TRBD2	TRBJ2-7	TGTGCCAGCAGCCCAAGGACTAGCGGGGGTTTAAGCTCCTACGAGCAGTACTTC	CASSPRTSGGLSSYEQYF
TRBV28	NA	NA	TRBJ2-3	TGTGCCACCTGTATCAGCACAGATACGCAGTATTTT	CATCISTDTQYF
TRBV13	NA	NA	TRBJ2-7	TGTGCCAGCAGCGATTCCCGGCGAGGGACCTACGAGCAGTACTTC	CASSDSRRGTYEQYF
TRBV7-6	NA	TRBD2	TRBJ2-2	TGTGCCAGCATGCGGGGGTCGAACACCGGGGAGCTGTTTTTT	CASMRGSNTGELFF
TRBV6-2/TRBV6-3	NA	TRBD1	TRBJ1-1	TGTGCCAGCAGTCTGACAGGGGGCGGACAGACTGAAGCTTTCTTT	CASSLTGGGQTEAFF
TRBV5-8	NA	NA	TRBJ1-4	TGTGCCAGCAGCTTGGACGGGGGGTCAACTAATGAAAAACTGTTTTTT	CASSLDGGSTNEKLFF
TRBV19	NA	TRBD2	TRBJ2-1	TGTGCCAGTAGTCTCGGACTAGCGCCAACCCTAGAGCAGTTCTTC	CASSLGLAPTLEQFF
TRBV7-7	NA	TRBD1	TRBJ2-2	TGTGCTAGCAGCTCCCGGGGCAGGGGGCAGTCCGGGGAGCTGTTTTTT	CASSSRGRGQSGELFF
TRBV7-2	NA	TRBD1	TRBJ1-1	TGTGCCAGCAGCTTGGGGACAGGGCGACGTGAAGCTTTCTTT	CASSLGTGRREAFF
TRBV27	NA	TRBD2	TRBJ2-1	TGTGCCAGCAGTTTATGGGGACTAGCGGGGGGGTCCACTGAGCAGTTCTTC	CASSLWGLAGGSTEQFF
TRBV9	NA	TRBD2	TRBJ2-3	TGTGCCAGCAGCGGTAGCGGGGGGGCGGAAGGAGATACGCAGTATTTT	CASSGSGGAEGDTQYF
TRBV6-2/TRBV6-3	few	NA	TRBJ2-2	TGTGCCAGCAGTTACAAGATTTTTAACAGCGGGGAGCTGTTTTTT	CASSYKIFNSGELFF
TRBV2	NA	NA	TRBJ2-6	TGTGCCAGCAGTGAGCTCAGGGGAACTGGGGCCAACGTCCTGACTTTC	CASSELRGTGANVLTF
TRBV28	NA	NA	TRBJ2-5	TGTGCCAGCAGTAAAACACGAGGTATGGGAGAGACCCAGTACTTC	CASSKTRGMGETQYF
TRBV7-2	once	TRBD1	TRBJ1-5	TGTGCCAGCAGCCGGACAGGGGGCGGAAATAACAATCAGCCCCAGCATTTT	CASSRTGGGNNNQPQHF
TRBV18	NA	NA	TRBJ1-6	TGTGCCAGCTCACCCCTCGTCAGGGGATCGGACTCACCCCTCCACTTT	CASSPLVRGSDSPLHF
TRBV18	NA	NA	TRBJ2-5	TGTGCCAGCTCACTAAACAGCCCCCGTAGGGAGACCCAGTACTTC	CASSLNSPRRETQYF
TRBV12-1	NA	NA	TRBJ2-6	TGTGCCAGCAGCCCGCGGGACAGGTCCTCTGGGGCCAACGTCCTGACTTTC	CASSPRDRSSGANVLTF
TRBV18	NA	TRBD1	TRBJ1-1	TGTGCCAGCTCACCCTCGACAGGGCAGGACACTGAAGCTTTCTTT	CASSPSTGQDTEAFF
TRBV10-3	NA	TRBD1	TRBJ1-5	TGTGCCATCAGTGACCGGGACAGTCGGCAGCCCCAGCATTTT	CAISDRDSRQPQHF
TRBV3-1/TRBV3-2	NA	NA	TRBJ2-4	TGTGCCAGCAGCCCACCGGGACAAAACATAGCCAAAAACATTCAGTACTTC	CASSPPGQNIAKNIQYF
TRBV5-6	once	NA	TRBJ2-2	TGTGCCAGCAGCTTGCTACTCAATACCGGGGAGCTGTTTTTT	CASSLLLNTGELFF
TRBV6-1	NA	NA	TRBJ2-2	TGTGCCAGCAGTGAAGGTCCCCAGTTTCGCACCGGGGAGCTGTTTTTT	CASSEGPQFRTGELFF
TRBV7-2	NA	NA	TRBJ2-6	TGTGCCAGCCCCCGCATGCCGGGTTTACCTTCTGGGGCCAACGTCCTGACTTTC	CASPRMPGLPSGANVLTF
TRBV5-1	NA	TRBD1	TRBJ1-2	TGCGCCAGCAGCTTGGGGGGACAGGGCACTTCTGGCTACACCTTC	CASSLGGQGTSGYTF
TRBV9	NA	TRBD1	TRBJ1-2	TGTGCCAGCAGCGTAGGGGACAGGGGGCGCCAGTTACGTGGCTACACCTTC	CASSVGDRGRQLRGYTF
TRBV6-5	NA	TRBD1	TRBJ1-2	TGTGCCAAGCGGACAGGGGTCTATGGCTACACCTTC	CAKRTGVYGYTF
TRBV5-4	NA	NA	TRBJ1-1	TGTGCCAGCAGCTTGGACAGCCGAGAAGCTTTCTTT	CASSLDSREAFF
TRBV7-7	NA	NA	TRBJ1-1	TGTGCCAGCAGCCCCTTGGCGGTTATGAACACTGAAGCTTTCTTT	CASSPLAVMNTEAFF
TRBV5-5	NA	NA	TRBJ1-1	TGTGCCAGCAGCTTGGAGACACTCGCTCGAGCTTTCTTT	CASSLETLARAFF
TRBV27	few	TRBD1	TRBJ1-1	TGTGCCAGCAGTTTACAACGACAGGGCGAAGCTTTCTTT	CASSLQRQGEAFF
TRBV4-3	NA	NA	TRBJ2-7	TGCGCCAGCAGCCAGGCTACTAGCTACGAGCAGTACTTC	CASSQATSYEQYF
TRBV2	NA	NA	TRBJ1-5	TGTGCCAGCAGTTCCCAGGACAGCTATAGCAATCAGCCCCAGCATTTT	CASSSQDSYSNQPQHF